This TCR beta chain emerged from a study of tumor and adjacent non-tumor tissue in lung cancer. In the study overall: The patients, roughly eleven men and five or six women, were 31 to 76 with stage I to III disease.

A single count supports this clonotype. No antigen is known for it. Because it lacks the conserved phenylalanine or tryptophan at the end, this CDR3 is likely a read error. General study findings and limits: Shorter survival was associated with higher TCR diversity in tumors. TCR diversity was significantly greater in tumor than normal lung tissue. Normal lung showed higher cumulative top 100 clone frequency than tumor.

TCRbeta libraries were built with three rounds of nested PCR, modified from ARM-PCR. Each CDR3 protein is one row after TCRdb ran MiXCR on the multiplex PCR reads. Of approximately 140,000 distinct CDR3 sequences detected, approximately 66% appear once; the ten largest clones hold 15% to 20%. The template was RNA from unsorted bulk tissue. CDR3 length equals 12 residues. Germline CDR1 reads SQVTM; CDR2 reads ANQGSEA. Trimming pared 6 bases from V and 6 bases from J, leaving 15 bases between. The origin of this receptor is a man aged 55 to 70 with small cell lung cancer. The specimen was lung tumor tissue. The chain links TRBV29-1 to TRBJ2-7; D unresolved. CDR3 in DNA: TGCAGCGTGATTGTATGGGTAGCCGAGCAGTACCTC. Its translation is CSVIVWVAEQYL.